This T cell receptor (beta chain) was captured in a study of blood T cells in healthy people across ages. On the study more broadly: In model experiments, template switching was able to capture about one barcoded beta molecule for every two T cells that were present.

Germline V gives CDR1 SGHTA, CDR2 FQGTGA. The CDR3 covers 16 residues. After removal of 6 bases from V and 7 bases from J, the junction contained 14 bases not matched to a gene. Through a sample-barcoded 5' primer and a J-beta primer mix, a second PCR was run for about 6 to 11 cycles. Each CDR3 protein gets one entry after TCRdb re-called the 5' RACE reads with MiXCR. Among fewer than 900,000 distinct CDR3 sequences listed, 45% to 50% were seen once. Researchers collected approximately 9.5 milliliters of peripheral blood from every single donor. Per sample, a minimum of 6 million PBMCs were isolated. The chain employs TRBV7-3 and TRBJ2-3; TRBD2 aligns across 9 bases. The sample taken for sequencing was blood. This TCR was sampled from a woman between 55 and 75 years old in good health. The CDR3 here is CASSPRRGTSLNTQYF. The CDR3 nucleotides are TGTGCCAGCAGTCCCCGCCGCGGGACTAGCTTGAATACGCAGTATTTT.